These T cell receptor beta chains were read from a single sample in a study of glioma-infiltrating T cells after dendritic cell vaccination. The data were produced by immunoSEQ multiplex PCR, yet TCRdb's version contains in-frame clones alone and is incomplete. The table records under 100,000 clones, over 60% of them present only once. The sequenced sample was blood, obtained before dendritic cell vaccination. All receptors come from a human donor with glioblastoma. The CDR3 runs from the conserved cysteine through the conserved F or W. A D gene is named only where the DNA matches it firmly. Part of the rows lack a size; the others show once, few, many or a class for expanded clones.

>TRBJ2-3|TRBD1|TRBV2|few
CASSYWSHLTGVGTDTQYF
TGTGCCAGCAGTTACTGGTCGCACCTAACAGGGGTTGGAACAGATACGCAGTATTTT
>TRBJ2-1|TRBD2|TRBV7-9|NA
CANVPLAAYNEQFF
TGTGCAAACGTCCCTCTAGCGGCCTACAATGAGCAGTTCTTC
>TRBJ2-2|TRBD2|TRBV5-1|NA
CASSLTSGRGTGELFF
TGCGCCAGCAGCTTGACTAGCGGGAGGGGTACCGGGGAGCTGTTTTTT
>TRBJ1-2|NA|TRBV5-4|NA
CASSLVGARGYTF
TGTGCCAGCAGCTTGGTTGGGGCTCGTGGCTACACCTTC
>TRBJ1-1|NA|TRBV6-5|NA
CASSYPTGEAFF
TGTGCCAGCAGTTATCCCACAGGTGAAGCTTTCTTT
>TRBJ1-2|TRBD1|TRBV5-1|NA
CASSQTGDYGYTF
TGCGCCAGCAGCCAAACAGGGGACTATGGCTACACCTTC
>TRBJ1-3|TRBD1|TRBV2|few
CASSFTTGADNTIYF
TGTGCCAGCAGTTTTACGACAGGGGCAGACAACACCATATATTTT
>TRBJ1-2|NA|TRBV27|NA
CASSRENGHPGYTF
TGTGCCAGCAGTCGGGAGAACGGTCACCCTGGCTACACCTTC
>TRBJ2-7|NA|TRBV6-6|few
CASSQPPRVSYEQYF
TGTGCCAGCAGTCAACCTCCGCGGGTCTCCTACGAGCAGTACTTC
>TRBJ1-5|NA|TRBV5-1|NA
CASSPSGEQQPQHF
TGCGCCAGCAGCCCGTCAGGGGAACAGCAGCCCCAGCATTTT
>TRBJ1-4|NA|TRBV2|few
CASSIDRRTNEKLFF
TGTGCCAGCAGTATCGACAGGAGAACTAATGAAAAACTGTTTTTT
>TRBJ1-5|NA|TRBV27|medium-sized
CASGKHSSQQPQHF
TGTGCCAGCGGTAAACACAGCTCCCAACAGCCCCAGCATTTT
>TRBJ2-3|TRBD2|TRBV5-6|few
CASSQTLAGVGDVKAQYF
TGTGCCAGCAGCCAAACTCTAGCGGGGGTAGGGGATGTGAAGGCGCAGTATTTT
>TRBJ2-3|TRBD2|TRBV7-2|NA
CASSLLAGSTDTQYF
TGTGCCAGCAGCTTACTAGCGGGGAGCACAGATACGCAGTATTTT
>TRBJ1-2|TRBD1|TRBV2|NA
CASIKGQPQFYGYTF
TGTGCCAGCATAAAGGGACAGCCCCAGTTCTATGGCTACACCTTC
>TRBJ1-2|TRBD1|TRBV7-9|NA
CASSFGTGDGYTF
TGTGCCAGCAGCTTTGGGACAGGGGACGGCTACACCTTC
>TRBJ2-1|TRBD1|TRBV2|NA
CASSGGTGSNVGEQFF
TGTGCCAGCAGTGGCGGGACAGGGAGTAATGTTGGTGAGCAGTTCTTC
>TRBJ1-2|TRBD1|TRBV27|NA
CASSPLGEGAYGYTF
TGTGCCAGCAGTCCCCTGGGTGAGGGGGCCTATGGCTACACCTTC
>TRBJ2-7|NA|TRBV4-1|many
CASTPRDELPYEQYF
TGCGCCAGCACCCCGCGGGATGAGCTCCCCTACGAGCAGTACTTC
>TRBJ2-7|NA|TRBV18|NA
CASSPAGRRSYEQYF
TGTGCCAGCTCCCCAGCGGGCAGGCGCTCCTACGAGCAGTACTTC
>TRBJ1-2|NA|TRBV6-1|few
CASTLPGGALGYTF
TGTGCCAGCACTCTACCTGGGGGGGCGTTGGGCTACACCTTC
>TRBJ2-7|TRBD2|TRBV29-1|NA
CSVDWGGEQYF
TGCAGCGTTGATTGGGGGGGCGAGCAGTACTTC
>TRBJ2-1|TRBD2|TRBV28|NA
CASSLGGSSNEQFF
TGTGCCAGCAGTTTGGGCGGGAGCAGCAATGAGCAGTTCTTC
>TRBJ2-2|TRBD2|TRBV2|NA
CASNPTSGSPGELFF
TGTGCCAGCAATCCGACTAGCGGGAGTCCCGGGGAGCTGTTTTTT
>TRBJ2-7|TRBD2|TRBV10-3|NA
CATARGVAGTYEQYF
TGTGCCACCGCACGGGGGGTAGCGGGCACCTACGAGCAGTACTTC
>TRBJ2-1|NA|TRBV30|NA
CAWSRGGRYNEQFF
TGTGCCTGGAGTAGAGGGGGACGCTACAATGAGCAGTTCTTC
>TRBJ2-3|TRBD2|TRBV5-1|NA
CASSLEGRGESDTQYF
TGCGCCAGCAGCTTGGAGGGGCGGGGGGAATCAGATACGCAGTATTTT
>TRBJ2-7|TRBD2|TRBV25-1|NA
CASSDTGGGAEQYF
TGTGCCAGCAGTGATACGGGGGGAGGGGCCGAGCAGTACTTC
>TRBJ2-1|NA|TRBV6-5|NA
CASSLRRGPTYNEQFF
TGTGCCAGCAGTTTACGGCGGGGGCCTACCTACAATGAGCAGTTCTTC